The 2 T cell receptor beta chains presented below share a single source sample, sequenced in a study of T-cell reconstitution after alpha-beta-depleted transplantation in children. Unique molecular identifiers featured in how the TCRbeta library was prepared. Each CDR3 protein gets one entry after TCRdb re-called the PCR reads with MiXCR. The sample has around 440,000 distinct CDR3 sequences, 16% seen once. The sample was PBMCs, mostly from graft donor cells, taken 360 days after TCRalphabeta/CD19-depleted stem cell transplant. These receptors all come from a boy younger than two who had a stem cell transplant for Wiskott-Aldrich syndrome, so the T cells may come from the graft donor.

This clonotype was seen only a few times. This sequence joins TRBV24-1 and TRBJ2-2; D not resolved. The CDR3 consists of 12 residues. In germline, CDR1 is KGHDR, CDR2 SFDVKD. Trimming removed 0 bases from V and 8 bases from J, with 3 bases in between. CDR3 sequence reads: CATSDLKGELFF. The DNA of the CDR3 is TGTGCCACCAGTGATTTGAAGGGGGAGCTGTTTTTT.

DNA of the CDR3: TGCAGCGTTGGAAGAGACGGGACGGCCGGAGTCCTGACTTTC. It translates to CSVGRDGTAGVLTF. V is TRBV29-1 and J is TRBJ2-6, with D possibly called TRBD1 or TRBD2 (5 bases each). The CDR3 runs 14 residues. Germline assignment: CDR1 SQVTM and CDR2 ANQGSEA. Trimming left V 4 bases short and J 13 bases short, with 20 bases between.